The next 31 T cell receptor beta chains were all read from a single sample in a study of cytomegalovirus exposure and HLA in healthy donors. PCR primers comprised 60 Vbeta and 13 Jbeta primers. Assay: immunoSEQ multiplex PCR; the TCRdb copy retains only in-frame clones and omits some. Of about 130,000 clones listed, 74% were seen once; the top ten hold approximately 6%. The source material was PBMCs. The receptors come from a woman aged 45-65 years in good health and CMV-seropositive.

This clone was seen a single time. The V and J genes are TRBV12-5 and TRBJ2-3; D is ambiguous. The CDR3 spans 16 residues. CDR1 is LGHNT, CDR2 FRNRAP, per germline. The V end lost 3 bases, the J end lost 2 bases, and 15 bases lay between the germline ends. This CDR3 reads CASGFRKQRFTDTQYF. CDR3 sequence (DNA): TGTGCTAGTGGTTTTAGGAAACAGAGATTCACAGATACGCAGTATTTT.

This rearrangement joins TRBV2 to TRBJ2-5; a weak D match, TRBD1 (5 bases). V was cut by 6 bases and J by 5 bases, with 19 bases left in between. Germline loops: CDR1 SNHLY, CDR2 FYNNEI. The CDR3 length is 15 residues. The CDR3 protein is CASRVDRVGLETQYF. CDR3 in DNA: TGTGCCAGCAGGGTCGATCGGGTGGGGCTGGAGACCCAGTACTTC. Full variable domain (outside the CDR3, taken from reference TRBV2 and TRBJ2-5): EPEVTQTPSHQVTQMGQEVILRCVPISNHLYFYWYRQILGQKVEFLVSFYNNEISEKSEIFDDQFSVERPDGSNFTLKIRSTKLEDSAMYFCASRVDRVGLETQYFGPGTRLLVL.

This chain's CDR3 is CASSQEGTGSYEQYF. The CDR3 DNA sequence: TGTGCCAGCAGCCAAGAGGGGACAGGGTCCTACGAGCAGTACTTC. This chain uses TRBV14 with TRBJ2-7; TRBD1 matches 9 bases. Germline lookup yields CDR1 SGHDN and CDR2 FVKESK. V lost 0 bases, J lost 1 base, and 1 base stayed unmatched. The CDR3 length is 15 residues.

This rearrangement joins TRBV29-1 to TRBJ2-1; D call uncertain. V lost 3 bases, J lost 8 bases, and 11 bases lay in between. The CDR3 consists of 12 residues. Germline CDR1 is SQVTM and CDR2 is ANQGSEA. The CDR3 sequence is CSVDGYEDEQFF. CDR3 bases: TGCAGCGTTGACGGTTACGAGGATGAGCAGTTCTTC.

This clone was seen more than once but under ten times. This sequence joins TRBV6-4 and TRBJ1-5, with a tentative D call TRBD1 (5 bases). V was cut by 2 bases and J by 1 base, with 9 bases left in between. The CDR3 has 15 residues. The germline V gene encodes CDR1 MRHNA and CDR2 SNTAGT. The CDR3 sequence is CASSDEEGSNQPQHF. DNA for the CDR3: TGTGCCAGCAGTGACGAGGAGGGGAGCAATCAGCCCCAGCATTTT.

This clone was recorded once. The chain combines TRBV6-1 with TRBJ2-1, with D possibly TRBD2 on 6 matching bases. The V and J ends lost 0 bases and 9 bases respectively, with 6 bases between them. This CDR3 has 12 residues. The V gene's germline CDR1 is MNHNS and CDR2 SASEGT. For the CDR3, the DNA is TGTGCCAGCAGTGAAGCGGGAGGTGAGCAGTTCTTC. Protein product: CASSEAGGEQFF.

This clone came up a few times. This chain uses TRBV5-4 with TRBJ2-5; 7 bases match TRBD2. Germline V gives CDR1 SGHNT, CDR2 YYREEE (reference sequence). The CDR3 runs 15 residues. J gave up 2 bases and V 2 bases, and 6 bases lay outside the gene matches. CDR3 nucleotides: TGTGCCAGCAGCTTAATTGGGCGGGGGCAAGAGACCCAGTACTTC. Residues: CASSLIGRGQETQYF.

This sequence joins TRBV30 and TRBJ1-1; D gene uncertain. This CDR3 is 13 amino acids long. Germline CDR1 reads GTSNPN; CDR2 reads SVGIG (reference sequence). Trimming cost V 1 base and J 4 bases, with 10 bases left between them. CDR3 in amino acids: CAWSGLEGTEAFF. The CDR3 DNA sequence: TGTGCCTGGAGTGGTCTTGAGGGCACTGAAGCTTTCTTT.

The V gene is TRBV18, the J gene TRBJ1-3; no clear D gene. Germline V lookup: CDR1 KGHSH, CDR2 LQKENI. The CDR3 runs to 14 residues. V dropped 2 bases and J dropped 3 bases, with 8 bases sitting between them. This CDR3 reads CASSPEVIGNTIYF. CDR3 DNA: TGTGCCAGCTCACCAGAGGTAATTGGAAACACCATATATTTT.

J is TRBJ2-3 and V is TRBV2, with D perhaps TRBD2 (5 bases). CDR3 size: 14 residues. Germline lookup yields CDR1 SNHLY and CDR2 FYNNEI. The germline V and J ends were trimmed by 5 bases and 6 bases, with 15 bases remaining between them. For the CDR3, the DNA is TGTGCCAGCAGTTTGACCGGGGTATCGGATACGCAGTATTTT. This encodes CASSLTGVSDTQYF.

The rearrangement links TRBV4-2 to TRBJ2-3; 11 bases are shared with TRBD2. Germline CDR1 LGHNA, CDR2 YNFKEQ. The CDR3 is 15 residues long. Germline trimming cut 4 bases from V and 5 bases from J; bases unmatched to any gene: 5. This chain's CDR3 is CASSRVAGGGDTQYF. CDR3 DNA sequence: TGTGCCAGCAGCCGAGTAGCGGGGGGGGGAGATACGCAGTATTTT.

The CDR3 DNA follows: TGTGCCAGCAGCGTTAATGAAGAGACCCAGTACTTC. The encoded protein is CASSVNEETQYF. This chain links TRBV9 with TRBJ2-5; D gene uncertain. The CDR3 extends over 12 amino acids. V was shortened by 2 bases and J by 3 bases, with 5 bases between the two germline ends. The germline CDR1 and CDR2 sequences are SGDLS and YYNGEE.

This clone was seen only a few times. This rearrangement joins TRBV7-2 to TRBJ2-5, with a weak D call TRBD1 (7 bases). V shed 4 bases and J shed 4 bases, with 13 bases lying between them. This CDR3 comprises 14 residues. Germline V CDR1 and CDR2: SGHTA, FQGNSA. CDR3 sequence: CASSYNRGGETQYF. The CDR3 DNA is TGTGCCAGCAGCTACAACAGGGGAGGAGAGACCCAGTACTTC.

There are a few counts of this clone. The CDR3 region is CASTPGLTGLEAFF. In DNA, the CDR3 is TGTGCCAGCACCCCCGGTTTGACAGGCCTTGAAGCTTTCTTT. The V gene is TRBV2, the J gene TRBJ1-1; D perhaps matches TRBD1 (6 bases). The CDR3 length is 14 residues. Trimming removed 7 bases from V and 7 bases from J, with 19 bases in between. From germline, CDR1 is SNHLY and CDR2 FYNNEI.

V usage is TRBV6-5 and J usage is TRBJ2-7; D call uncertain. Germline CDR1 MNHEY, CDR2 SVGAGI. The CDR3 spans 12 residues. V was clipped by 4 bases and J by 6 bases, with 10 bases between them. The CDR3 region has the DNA TGTGCCAGCAGTTTCCGGTTGCGCGAGCAGTACTTC. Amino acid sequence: CASSFRLREQYF.

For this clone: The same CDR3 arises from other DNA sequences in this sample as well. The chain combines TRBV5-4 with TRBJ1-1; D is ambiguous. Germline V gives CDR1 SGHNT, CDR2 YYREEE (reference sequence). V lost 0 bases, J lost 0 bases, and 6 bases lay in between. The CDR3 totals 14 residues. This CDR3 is CASSLGQVNTEAFF. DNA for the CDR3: TGTGCCAGCAGCTTGGGGCAGGTGAACACTGAAGCTTTCTTT.

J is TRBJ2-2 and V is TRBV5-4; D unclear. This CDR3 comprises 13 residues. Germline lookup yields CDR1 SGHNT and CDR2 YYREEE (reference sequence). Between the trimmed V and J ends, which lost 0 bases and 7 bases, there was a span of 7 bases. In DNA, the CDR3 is TGTGCCAGCAGCTTGGTCGGTAGCGGGGAGCTGTTTTTT. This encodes CASSLVGSGELFF. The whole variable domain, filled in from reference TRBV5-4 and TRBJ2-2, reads ETGVTQSPTHLIKTRGQQVTLRCSSQSGHNTVSWYQQALGQGPQFIFQYYREEENGRGNFPPRFSGLQFPNYSSELNVNALELDDSALYLCASSLVGSGELFFGEGSRLTVL.

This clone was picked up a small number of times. For the CDR3, the DNA is TGTGCCAGCTCCCAAAGACAGGGCGATGAAAAACTGTTTTTT. Its translation is CASSQRQGDEKLFF. This sequence joins TRBV18 and TRBJ1-4; TRBD1 matches 7 bases. Losses at the gene ends were 6 bases for V and 6 bases for J; bases not matched to a gene: 7. Germline lookup yields CDR1 KGHSH and CDR2 LQKENI. The CDR3 sequence is 14 residues long.

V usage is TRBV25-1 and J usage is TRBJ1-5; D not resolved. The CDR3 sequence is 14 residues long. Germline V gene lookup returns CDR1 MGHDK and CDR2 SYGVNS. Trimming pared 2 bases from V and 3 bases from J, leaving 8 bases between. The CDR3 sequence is CASSEEGDNQPQHF. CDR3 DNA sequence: TGTGCCAGCAGTGAAGAGGGAGACAATCAGCCCCAGCATTTT.

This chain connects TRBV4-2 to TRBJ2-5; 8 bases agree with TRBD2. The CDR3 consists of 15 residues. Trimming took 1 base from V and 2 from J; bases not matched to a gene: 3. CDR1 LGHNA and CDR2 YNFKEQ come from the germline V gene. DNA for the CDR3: TGTGCCAGCAGCCAAGTTGCGGGGGGTCAAGAGACCCAGTACTTC. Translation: CASSQVAGGQETQYF.

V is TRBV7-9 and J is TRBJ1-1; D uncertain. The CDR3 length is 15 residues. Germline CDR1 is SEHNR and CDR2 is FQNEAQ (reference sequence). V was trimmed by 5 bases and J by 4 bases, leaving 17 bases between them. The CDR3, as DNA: TGTGCCAGCAGCGGAAGCTCGACGGCGGGCACTGAAGCTTTCTTT. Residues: CASSGSSTAGTEAFF.

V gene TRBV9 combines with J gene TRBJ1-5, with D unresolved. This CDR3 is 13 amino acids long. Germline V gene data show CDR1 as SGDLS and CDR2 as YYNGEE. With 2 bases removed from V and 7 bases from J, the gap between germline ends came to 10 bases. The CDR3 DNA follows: TGTGCCAGCAGCGTCGACCCGAGGCAGCCCCAGCATTTT. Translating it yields CASSVDPRQPQHF.

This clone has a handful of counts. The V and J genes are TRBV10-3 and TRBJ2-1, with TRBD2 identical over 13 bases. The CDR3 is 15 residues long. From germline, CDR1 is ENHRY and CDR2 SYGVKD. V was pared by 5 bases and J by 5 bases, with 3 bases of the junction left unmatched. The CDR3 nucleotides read TGTGCCATCAGTTCCGGGACTAGCGGGAACAATGAGCAGTTCTTC. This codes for CAISSGTSGNNEQFF.

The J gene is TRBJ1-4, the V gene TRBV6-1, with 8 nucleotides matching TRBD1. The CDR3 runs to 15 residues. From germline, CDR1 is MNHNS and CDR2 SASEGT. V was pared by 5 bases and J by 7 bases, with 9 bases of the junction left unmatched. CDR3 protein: CASSPDGQGSEKLFF. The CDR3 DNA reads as TGTGCCAGCAGTCCCGACGGACAGGGAAGTGAAAAACTGTTTTTT.

The CDR3 protein is CAWSLGFYRRGSYEQYF. Written as DNA, the CDR3 is TGTGCCTGGAGCCTTGGTTTTTATAGACGGGGGTCCTACGAGCAGTACTTC. This rearrangement joins TRBV30 to TRBJ2-7, with TRBD2 as a possible D gene (6 bases). CDR1 is GTSNPN and CDR2 is SVGIG in the germline V gene (reference sequence). This CDR3 has 17 residues. V was pared by 3 bases and J by 1 base, with 22 bases between.

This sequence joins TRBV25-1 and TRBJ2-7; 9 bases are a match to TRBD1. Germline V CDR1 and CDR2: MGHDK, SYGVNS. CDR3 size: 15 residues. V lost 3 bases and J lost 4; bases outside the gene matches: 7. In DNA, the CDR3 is TGTGCCAGCAGTGACCTGGGGACAGGGATTTACGAGCAGTACTTC. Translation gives CASSDLGTGIYEQYF.

The chain's CDR3 is CASSQAGSSGGLNTGELFF. Here the CDR3 DNA reads TGTGCCAGCAGCCAAGCAGGAAGTAGCGGGGGGCTGAACACCGGGGAGCTGTTTTTT. This rearrangement joins TRBV4-2 to TRBJ2-2, with TRBD2 matching 10 bases. Unmatched junction bases numbered 9, after V lost 1 base and J lost 1 base. Germline assignment: CDR1 LGHNA and CDR2 YNFKEQ. CDR3 length equals 19 residues.

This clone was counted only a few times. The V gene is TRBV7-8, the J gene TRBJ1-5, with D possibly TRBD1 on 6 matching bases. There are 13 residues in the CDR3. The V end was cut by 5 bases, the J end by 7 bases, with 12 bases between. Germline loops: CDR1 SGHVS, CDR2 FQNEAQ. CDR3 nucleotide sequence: TGTGCCAGCAGCCCTAACAGGGACCAGCCCCAGCATTTT. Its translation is CASSPNRDQPQHF.

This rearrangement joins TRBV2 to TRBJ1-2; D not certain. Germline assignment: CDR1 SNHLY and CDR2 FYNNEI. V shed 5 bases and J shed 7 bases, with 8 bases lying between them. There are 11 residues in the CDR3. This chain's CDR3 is CASSNSRGYTF. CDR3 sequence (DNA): TGTGCCAGCAGTAACAGCCGTGGCTACACCTTC. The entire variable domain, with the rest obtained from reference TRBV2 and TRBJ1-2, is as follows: EPEVTQTPSHQVTQMGQEVILRCVPISNHLYFYWYRQILGQKVEFLVSFYNNEISEKSEIFDDQFSVERPDGSNFTLKIRSTKLEDSAMYFCASSNSRGYTFGSGTRLTVV.

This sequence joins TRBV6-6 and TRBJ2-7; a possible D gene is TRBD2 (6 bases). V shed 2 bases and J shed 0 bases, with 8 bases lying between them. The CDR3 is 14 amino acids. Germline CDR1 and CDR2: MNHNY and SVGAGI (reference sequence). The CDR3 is CASSYGGTSYEQYF. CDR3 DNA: TGTGCCAGCAGTTACGGAGGGACCTCCTACGAGCAGTACTTC.

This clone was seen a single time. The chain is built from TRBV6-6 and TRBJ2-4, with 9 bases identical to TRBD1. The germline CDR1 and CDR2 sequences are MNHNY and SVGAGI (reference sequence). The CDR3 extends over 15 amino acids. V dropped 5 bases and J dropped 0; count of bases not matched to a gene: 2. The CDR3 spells CASSIQGAAKNIQYF. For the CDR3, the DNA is TGTGCCAGCAGTATACAGGGGGCAGCCAAAAACATTCAGTACTTC.